The 24 T cell receptor beta chains below come from one sample, sequenced in a study of T cells in Graves' hyperthyroidism and ophthalmopathy. Researchers amplified the TCR beta CDR3 regions from RNA transcripts. RT-PCR in the first round (using the HTBI primer set) targeted the TCR CDR3. One entry per CDR3 protein results from TCRdb running MiXCR on the multiplex PCR reads. The sample has about 330,000 distinct CDR3 sequences; approximately 14% are singletons. Material for sequencing was blood. The source is a woman aged 35 to 49 with Graves' ophthalmopathy.

As concerns this clonotype: The CDR3 ends on some other residue instead of the conserved phenylalanine or tryptophan, so this is likely a read error. The CDR3 DNA follows: TGCAGTGCTAGAGGAGTAAGCGGGGGATACAATGAGCAGTTCTCC. Translating gives CSARGVSGGYNEQFS. The chain carries TRBV20-1 and TRBJ2-1, with 8 bases identical to TRBD2. The V gene's germline CDR1 is DFQATT and CDR2 SNEGSKA (reference sequence). V was clipped by 1 base and J by 4 bases; unmatched bases: 6. The CDR3 covers 15 residues.

This clonotype was observed a few times. The genes are TRBV4-1 and TRBJ2-5, with 10 bases identical to TRBD2. Germline V gene sequence: CDR1 MGHRA, CDR2 YSYEKL. V was pared by 1 base and J by 3 bases, with 2 bases of the junction left unmatched. CDR3 length equals 15 residues. The CDR3 bases are TGCGCCAGCAGCCAAGCTAGCGGGGGAGAAGAGACCCAGTACTTC. Its translation is CASSQASGGEETQYF.

This clonotype was picked up many times. The chain combines TRBV6-1 with TRBJ2-7; TRBD2 might be the D (6 bases). CDR1 and CDR2 (germline): MNHNS, SASEGT. The V end lost 6 bases, the J end lost 3 bases, and 24 bases lay between the germline ends. This CDR3 is 17 amino acids long. CDR3 protein: CASSLLFGTGSYYEQYF. The CDR3 region has the DNA TGTGCCAGCAGCCTACTGTTCGGCACCGGGAGTTACTACGAGCAGTACTTC.

The chain carries TRBV29-1 and TRBJ1-1; TRBD1 matches at 8 bases. The trim removed 6 bases at V and 0 bases at J, leaving 6 bases unmatched. The germline CDR1 and CDR2 sequences are SQVTM and ANQGSEA. The CDR3 covers 14 residues. The CDR3 nucleotides are TGCAGCGTCCGCAGGGGGCCGGTGAACACTGAAGCTTTCTTT. Residues: CSVRRGPVNTEAFF.

The chain uses TRBV7-9 and TRBJ2-7; 8 positions agree with TRBD1. Losses at the gene ends were 5 bases for V and 0 bases for J; bases not matched to a gene: 6. Per germline, CDR1 SEHNR and CDR2 FQNEAQ (reference sequence). The CDR3 consists of 15 residues. The CDR3, as DNA: TGTGCCAGCAGCACCCCACAGGGGGGCTCCTACGAGCAGTACTTC. It codes for CASSTPQGGSYEQYF. The complete variable domain, with remaining parts taken from reference TRBV7-9 and TRBJ2-7, reads DTGVSQNPRHKITKRGQNVTFRCDPISEHNRLYWYRQTLGQGPEFLTYFQNEAQLEKSRLLSDRFSAERPKGSFSTLEIQRTEQGDSAMYLCASSTPQGGSYEQYFGPGTRLTVT.

This clonotype was observed many times. The chain links TRBV12-3 or TRBV12-4 to TRBJ1-5; D may be TRBD1 (5 bases). This CDR3 contains 14 residues. The V end was cut by 6 bases, the J end by 4 bases, with 13 bases between. CDR3 amino acids: CASSKGTDNQPQHF. The CDR3 DNA is TGTGCCAGCAGCAAAGGGACGGATAATCAGCCCCAGCATTTT.

This clonotype was recorded many times. This sequence joins TRBV24-1 and TRBJ1-1; D possibly corresponds to TRBD1 (6 bases). Per germline, CDR1 KGHDR and CDR2 SFDVKD. The CDR3 runs to 14 residues. The V gene lost 1 base and the J gene lost 8 bases, with 13 bases spanning the gap. CDR3 sequence (DNA): TGTGCCACCAGTGATTTAACGGGGGCCGAGGAAGCTTTCTTT. This translates into CATSDLTGAEEAFF.

This clonotype was detected ten times or more. This chain uses TRBV7-8 with TRBJ1-5, with D possibly being TRBD1 (6 bases). V shed 5 bases and J shed 5 bases, with 13 bases lying between them. CDR3 length equals 14 residues. CDR1 and CDR2 (germline): SGHVS, FQNEAQ. The chain's CDR3 is CASSTRTAYQPQHF. The CDR3 DNA reads TGTGCCAGCAGCACCCGGACAGCCTATCAGCCCCAGCATTTT. Combining the CDR3 with reference TRBV7-8 and TRBJ1-5 gives the whole variable domain GAGVSQSPRYKVAKRGQDVALRCDPISGHVSLFWYQQALGQGPEFLTYFQNEAQLDKSGLPSDRFFAERPEGSVSTLKIQRTQQEDSAVYLCASSTRTAYQPQHFGDGTRLSIL.

About this clonotype: A read error may produce the germline difference seen at one junction end. The chain carries TRBV20-1 and TRBJ1-2; D is unclear. CDR1 and CDR2 from the germline V gene are DFQATT and SNEGSKA (reference sequence). CDR3 length equals 15 residues. DNA of the CDR3: TGCAGTGCTAGGAGGCAGGCACAAGTCAAGGGAGGCTACTCCTTC. The encoded protein is CSARRQAQVKGGYSF.

This clonotype has a handful of counts. The chain couples TRBV5-1 to TRBJ2-2, with 9 bases identical to TRBD2. Germline assignment: CDR1 SGHRS and CDR2 YFSETQ. This CDR3 contains 16 residues. J gave up 1 base and V 2 bases, and 3 bases lay outside the gene matches. The CDR3, as DNA: TGCGCCAGCAGCTTCCTAGCGGGACGGAACACCGGGGAGCTGTTTTTT. Its protein is CASSFLAGRNTGELFF.

In this sample, this clonotype turned up many times. The J gene is TRBJ1-1, the V gene TRBV7-2; possibly TRBD1 for D (5 bases). Germline V gives CDR1 SGHTA, CDR2 FQGNSA. The ends were cut back, 7 bases at V and 4 bases at J, with 13 bases in the middle. The CDR3 loop spans 13 amino acids. This CDR3 reads CASTPLGVTEAFF. The CDR3 DNA sequence: TGTGCCAGCACCCCGCTGGGGGTCACTGAAGCTTTCTTT.

This clonotype was seen more than once but under ten times. The chain joins TRBV24-1 to TRBJ2-2, with 9 bases matching TRBD2. The V gene's germline CDR1 is KGHDR and CDR2 SFDVKD. Trimming took 3 bases from V and 4 from J; bases not matched to a gene: 5. This CDR3 spans 16 amino acids. In nucleotides, the CDR3 is TGTGCCACCAGTGATGAACTAGCGGGCCTCACCGGGGAGCTGTTTTTT. This encodes CATSDELAGLTGELFF.

This clonotype has more than one count but fewer than ten. A read error is possible here, since a much larger clone lies one base away. The chain employs TRBV20-1 and TRBJ1-5; D is possibly TRBD1 (6 bases). Looked up from germline, CDR1 is DFQATT and CDR2 is SNEGSKA (reference sequence). This CDR3 contains 14 residues. The CDR3 DNA follows: TGCAGTGCTAGGGGACAAACTAGCAATCCGCCCCAGCATTTT. As protein: CSARGQTSNPPQHF.

The chain joins TRBV7-9 to TRBJ1-2; D is possibly TRBD1 (5 bases). V gave up 4 bases and J gave up 3 bases, with 15 bases separating them. Germline CDR1 reads SEHNR; CDR2 reads FQNEAQ (reference sequence). The CDR3 is 15 amino acids. This chain's CDR3 is CASSSKWGKDYGYTF. In DNA, the CDR3 is TGTGCCAGCAGCTCTAAGTGGGGGAAAGACTATGGCTACACCTTC.

This clonotype has at least ten counts. This chain links TRBV28 with TRBJ2-3; 7 positions agree with TRBD2. The CDR3 has 17 residues. J was trimmed by 4 bases and V by 3 bases; bases with no gene match: 13. Germline V CDR1 and CDR2: MDHEN, SYDVKM. The CDR3 loop reads CASSFSPRASGPDTQYF. CDR3 DNA sequence: TGTGCCAGCAGTTTCTCTCCCCGCGCTAGCGGCCCAGATACGCAGTATTTT.

This clonotype was seen ten or more times. The chain recombines TRBV11-2 with TRBJ2-5; D may be TRBD2 (6 bases). The CDR3 extends over 13 amino acids. CDR1 SGHAT and CDR2 FQNNGV come from the germline V gene. The germline V and J ends were trimmed by 5 bases and 9 bases, with 16 bases remaining between them. CDR3 coding DNA: TGTGCCAGCAGCCCCCTAGGCTCGGGGGCCCAGTACTTC. Translation: CASSPLGSGAQYF.

This clonotype was seen many times. The CDR3 sequence: CASSLAGTTREQYF. CDR3 coding DNA: TGTGCCAGCAGTTTAGCGGGGACCACGAGGGAGCAGTACTTC. V usage is TRBV28 and J usage is TRBJ2-7; tentative D call: TRBD2 (6 bases). Germline-derived CDR1 and CDR2 are MDHEN and SYDVKM. The length of the CDR3 is 14 residues. Trimming took 2 bases from V and 7 from J, leaving 15 bases between them.

This clonotype was counted at least ten times. The rearrangement uses TRBV6-2 or TRBV6-3 and TRBJ2-7; D uncertain. CDR3 length: 20 amino acids. Germline V gene data show CDR1 as MNHEY and CDR2 as SVGEGT. V shed 6 bases and J shed 5 bases, with 35 bases lying between them. CDR3 DNA sequence: TGTGCCAGCAGCCTCACTGATGGGATCCCACGGGCAGGATATCGCCACGAGCAGTACTTC. Its translation is CASSLTDGIPRAGYRHEQYF.

There are a few counts of this clonotype. The rearrangement joins TRBV9 to TRBJ2-1; D is ambiguous. Trimming left V 4 bases short and J 5 bases short, with 10 bases between. This CDR3 region has 13 residues. Germline CDR1 is SGDLS and CDR2 is YYNGEE. CDR3 DNA: TGTGCCAGCAGCCCGTTGGTGGACAATGAGCAGTTCTTC. Residues: CASSPLVDNEQFF. The whole variable domain, remainder taken from reference TRBV9 and TRBJ2-1, is DSGVTQTPKHLITATGQRVTLRCSPRSGDLSVYWYQQSLDQGLQFLIQYYNGEERAKGNILERFSAQQFPDLHSELNLSSLELGDSALYFCASSPLVDNEQFFGPGTRLTVL.

Ten or more counts support this clonotype. The rearrangement links TRBV7-2 to TRBJ1-2; no clear D gene. Germline V gene lookup returns CDR1 SGHTA and CDR2 FQGNSA. The ends were cut back, 1 base at V and 2 bases at J, with 11 bases in the middle. CDR3 length equals 15 residues. The CDR3 DNA reads TGTGCCAGCAGCTTAGAGGGAGGGTTAAACTATGGCTACACCTTC. Translating it yields CASSLEGGLNYGYTF.

On this clonotype itself: A much larger clonotype is one base distant, so this may be a read error. This chain uses TRBV12-3 or TRBV12-4 with TRBJ2-5, with 8 nucleotides matching TRBD2. The J segment lost 2 bases and the V segment lost 4 bases, leaving 12 bases of the junction unmatched. CDR3 length: 17 amino acids. CDR3 loop: CASSWGVLAGRQETQYF. The CDR3 DNA sequence: TGTGCCAGCAGTTGGGGAGTGTTAGCGGGGAGACAAGAGACCCAGTACTTC.

This clonotype was counted at least ten times. The J gene is TRBJ2-5, the V gene TRBV7-9, with a weak D call TRBD1 (6 bases). Germline V gene data show CDR1 as SEHNR and CDR2 as FQNEAQ (reference sequence). The CDR3 has 17 amino acids. Trimming shortened V by 4 bases and J by 5 bases, and 23 bases separated the two germline ends. In DNA, the CDR3 is TGTGCCAGCAGCTCGTCCGGCATAGGACAGTCGGTGGAGACCCAGTACTTC. Its protein product is CASSSSGIGQSVETQYF.

The sample holds a few counts of this clonotype. The J gene is TRBJ2-2, the V gene TRBV12-5; D gene ambiguous. Deletions cut 3 bases from V and 5 bases from J, with 1 base between. Germline V CDR1 and CDR2: LGHNT, FRNRAP. The CDR3 covers 11 residues. CDR3 DNA: TGTGCTAGTGGTTTTACCGGGGAGCTGTTTTTT. This translates into CASGFTGELFF.

The chain couples TRBV10-3 to TRBJ2-3; 7 nucleotides agree with TRBD2. From germline, CDR1 is ENHRY and CDR2 SYGVKD. V trimming: 2 bases; J trimming: 2 bases; junction bases outside the gene matches: 4. This CDR3 is 15 amino acids long. The CDR3 sequence: CAISEGRGFTDTQYF. CDR3 coding DNA: TGTGCCATCAGTGAGGGGCGGGGGTTCACAGATACGCAGTATTTT.